This T cell receptor beta chain was profiled in a study of cytomegalovirus exposure and HLA in healthy donors. For the study at large: HLA-typed donors were the source of approximately 80 million unique TCRs held in an early data release.

Findings of the study overall: For TCR beta chains, V- and J-gene trimming was later linked to a missense DCLRE1C variant.

CDR3 size: 18 residues. Germline values: CDR1 MGHRA, CDR2 YSYEKL. V was clipped by 0 bases and J by 6 bases; unmatched bases: 15. A word on this clone: Its antigen remains unidentified.

Amplification used 60 Vbeta primers and 13 Jbeta primers. Assay: immunoSEQ multiplex PCR; the TCRdb copy retains only in-frame clones and omits some. The sample carries 140,000 to 150,000 clones, 75% recorded once. This chain joins TRBV4-1 and TRBJ1-1; TRBD1 aligns across 8 bases. The sequenced material came from PBMCs. This sequence was found in a man aged 25 to 40 in good health and CMV-seronegative. CDR3: CASSQERAAGGSSPEAFF. CDR3 bases: TGCGCCAGCAGCCAAGAGAGGGCGGCAGGGGGCTCTTCCCCTGAAGCTTTCTTT.